This T cell receptor beta chain was obtained from a study of cytomegalovirus exposure and HLA in healthy donors. The length of the CDR3 is 17 residues. With V trimmed by 1 base and J by 3 bases, 4 bases remained unmatched. Per germline, CDR1 ENHRY and CDR2 SYGVKD. Study-level points and caveats: Subsequent analysis showed first-cohort TCR clusters tending to co-occur in more than 95 validation repertoires. The classifier, whose performance was assessed in both the original and validation cohorts, reportedly diagnosed cytomegalovirus status with high specificity and sensitivity. Among TCR beta chains, those listed as cytomegalovirus-associated numbered around 180.

A note on this clone: Antigen specificity is unknown.

Some clones are missing from TCRdb's copy, which holds only in-frame ones; the method was immunoSEQ multiplex PCR. The sample records about 63,000 clones, approximately 88% being singletons. V usage is TRBV10-3 and J usage is TRBJ2-2; TRBD1 aligns across 11 bases. This receptor was taken from a woman between 18 and 29 years old in good health and CMV-seronegative. What was sequenced was PBMCs. The CDR3 protein is CAISEWTGGMDTGELFF. In DNA, the CDR3 is TGTGCCATCAGTGAGTGGACAGGGGGCATGGACACCGGGGAGCTGTTTTTT.